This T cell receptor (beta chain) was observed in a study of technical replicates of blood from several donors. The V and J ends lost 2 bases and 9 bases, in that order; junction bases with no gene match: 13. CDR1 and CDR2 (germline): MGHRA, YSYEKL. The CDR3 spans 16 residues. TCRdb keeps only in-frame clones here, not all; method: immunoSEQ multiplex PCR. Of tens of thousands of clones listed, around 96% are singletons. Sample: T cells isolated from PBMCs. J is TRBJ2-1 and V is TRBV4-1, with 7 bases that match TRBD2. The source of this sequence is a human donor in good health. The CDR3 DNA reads TGCGCCAGCAGCCAACCTCTAGCGGACCCCCGGGGTGAGCAGTTCTTC. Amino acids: CASSQPLADPRGEQFF.